A single sample gave rise to the 21 T cell receptor beta chains below, sequenced in a study of CD8 T cells in ankylosing spondylitis. From the 5' RACE reads, TCRdb called clonotypes with MiXCR, one entry per CDR3 protein. This sample has approximately 350,000 distinct CDR3 sequences, with 20% found just once. The specimen was blood, either unsorted or a sorted T cell fraction (not recorded which). These TCRs come from a male donor with ankylosing spondylitis or in good health (not recorded which).

This clonotype was seen a handful of times. The J gene is TRBJ1-2, the V gene TRBV20-1; weak D call: TRBD1 (5 bases). The germline V gene has CDR1 DFQATT and CDR2 SNEGSKA (reference sequence). V lost 5 bases and J 4 bases, leaving 17 bases between the germline ends. The CDR3 is 14 residues long. In nucleotides, the CDR3 is TGCAGTGCTCAGGGATCGGGTCGGAGCTATGGCTACACCTTC. It codes for CSAQGSGRSYGYTF.

The gene calls are TRBV7-9 and TRBJ2-5; 8 bases agree with TRBD2. The germline V gene has CDR1 SEHNR and CDR2 FQNEAQ (reference sequence). The V segment lost 4 bases and the J segment 6 bases; nucleotides outside the gene matches: 7. The CDR3 sequence is 14 residues long. This CDR3 reads CASSSAGGGKTQYF. The CDR3 DNA reads TGTGCCAGCAGCTCCGCGGGAGGTGGGAAGACCCAGTACTTC. Based on the CDR3 plus reference TRBV7-9 and TRBJ2-5, the full variable domain is DTGVSQNPRHKITKRGQNVTFRCDPISEHNRLYWYRQTLGQGPEFLTYFQNEAQLEKSRLLSDRFSAERPKGSFSTLEIQRTEQGDSAMYLCASSSAGGGKTQYFGPGTRLLVL.

This clonotype turned up a few times. The chain recombines TRBV7-9 with TRBJ2-7; no firm D call. V was shortened by 1 base and J by 3 bases, with 13 bases between the two germline ends. Germline V gene sequence: CDR1 SEHNR, CDR2 FQNEAQ (reference sequence). CDR3 length: 15 residues. The CDR3 DNA is TGTGCCAGCAGCTTAGTAGATTATCGTGGCTACGAGCAGTACTTC. Translated: CASSLVDYRGYEQYF. Full variable domain (missing parts from reference TRBV7-9 and TRBJ2-7): DTGVSQNPRHKITKRGQNVTFRCDPISEHNRLYWYRQTLGQGPEFLTYFQNEAQLEKSRLLSDRFSAERPKGSFSTLEIQRTEQGDSAMYLCASSLVDYRGYEQYFGPGTRLTVT.

This clonotype was found many times. This sequence joins TRBV12-3 or TRBV12-4 and TRBJ1-6; 9 bases fit TRBD1. The CDR3 consists of 15 residues. Trimming removed 7 bases from V and 7 bases from J; junction bases left unmatched: 8. Here the CDR3 reads CASNTGQGSNSPLHF. CDR3 in DNA: TGTGCCAGCAATACTGGACAGGGGAGCAATTCACCCCTCCACTTT.

This clonotype was seen a handful of times. CDR3 nucleotide sequence: TGTGCCAGCAGCTCCCCTGGGTCGGGCGCAGATACGCAGTATTTT. This encodes CASSSPGSGADTQYF. The V gene is TRBV7-6, the J gene TRBJ2-3; D gene ambiguous. CDR3 length equals 15 residues. Trimming removed 4 bases at V and 4 bases at J, with 15 bases between. The germline gives CDR1 SGHVS, CDR2 FNYEAQ. The full variable domain, in which reference TRBV7-6 and TRBJ2-3 provide the parts outside the CDR3, is GAGVSQSPRYKVTKRGQDVALRCDPISGHVSLYWYRQALGQGPEFLTYFNYEAQQDKSGLPNDRFSAERPEGSISTLTIQRTEQRDSAMYRCASSSPGSGADTQYFGPGTRLTVL.

This clonotype has only a few counts. CDR3 DNA: TGTGCCACCAGCCCAGGGACCGGGGGCTACACCTTC. Protein: CATSPGTGGYTF. V gene TRBV15 combines with J gene TRBJ1-2; a possible D gene is TRBD1 (5 bases). Trimming took off 5 bases at V and 8 bases at J, with 12 bases between the two ends. This CDR3 is 12 amino acids long. Germline CDR1 is LNHNV and CDR2 is YYDKDF (reference sequence).

The rearrangement joins TRBV6-5 to TRBJ2-3; 7 bases match TRBD2. The CDR3 length is 14 residues. Germline CDR1 is MNHEY and CDR2 is SVGAGI. J gave up 3 bases and V 3 bases, and 3 bases lay outside the gene matches. This CDR3 is CASSYIGGTDTQYF. CDR3 in DNA: TGTGCCAGCAGTTATATCGGGGGGACAGATACGCAGTATTTT.

The gene calls are TRBV20-1 and TRBJ2-2; D remains unclear. The CDR3 consists of 13 residues. V shed 6 bases and J shed 1 base, with 9 bases lying between them. Germline V CDR1 and CDR2: DFQATT, SNEGSKA (reference sequence). The CDR3 spells CSARHLNTGELFF. The CDR3 DNA reads as TGCAGTGCCAGACATTTGAACACCGGGGAGCTGTTTTTT.

This clonotype was observed a handful of times. This chain uses TRBV20-1 with TRBJ2-5; TRBD1 is a possible D gene (7 bases). Germline V lookup: CDR1 DFQATT, CDR2 SNEGSKA (reference sequence). CDR3 length: 14 amino acids. The germline V and J ends were trimmed by 3 bases and 4 bases, with 15 bases remaining between them. The CDR3 DNA sequence: TGCAGTGCTAGTTGGAGGGGGCCGGCAGAGACCCAGTACTTC. Translated, it gives CSASWRGPAETQYF.

This clonotype was seen more than once but under ten times. J is TRBJ2-1 and V is TRBV5-6; D gene uncertain. This CDR3 spans 12 amino acids. Germline CDR1 is SGHDT and CDR2 is YYEEEE. V gave up 3 bases and J gave up 6 bases, with 7 bases separating them. The CDR3 loop is CASSWGTNEQFF. The CDR3 DNA reads TGTGCCAGCAGCTGGGGTACCAATGAGCAGTTCTTC. Based on the CDR3 plus reference TRBV5-6 and TRBJ2-1, the full variable domain is DAGVTQSPTHLIKTRGQQVTLRCSPKSGHDTVSWYQQALGQGPQFIFQYYEEEERQRGNFPDRFSGHQFPNYSSELNVNALLLGDSALYLCASSWGTNEQFFGPGTRLTVL.

This clonotype was found a few times. This chain uses TRBV12-3 or TRBV12-4 with TRBJ2-3, with a tentative D call TRBD2 (7 bases). V gave up 2 bases and J gave up 6 bases, with 12 bases separating them. The CDR3 loop spans 14 amino acids. The CDR3 sequence is CASSLFGGHDTQYF. The CDR3 DNA follows: TGTGCCAGCAGTTTATTCGGGGGGCACGATACGCAGTATTTT.

V is TRBV4-1 and J is TRBJ2-7; perhaps TRBD2 as D (5 bases). Germline CDR1 reads MGHRA; CDR2 reads YSYEKL. The CDR3 contains 16 residues. Trimming removed 0 bases at V and 2 bases at J, with 14 bases between. The CDR3 protein is CASSQDLGGPPYEQYF. The DNA for the CDR3 is TGCGCCAGCAGCCAAGATCTGGGCGGGCCCCCCTACGAGCAGTACTTC.

This clonotype was seen more than once but under ten times. The V call is TRBV12-3 or TRBV12-4, the J call TRBJ2-7, with D tentatively TRBD1 (6 bases). Trimming stripped 5 bases from V and 5 bases from J, with 16 bases between. The CDR3 consists of 14 residues. The CDR3 sequence: CASSRPRDKDEQYF. CDR3 nucleotide sequence: TGTGCCAGCAGTCGACCCAGGGACAAAGACGAGCAGTACTTC.

This clonotype was recorded a few times. The chain carries TRBV4-1 and TRBJ1-3; 7 bases align to TRBD1. The germline V gene encodes CDR1 MGHRA and CDR2 YSYEKL. Losses at the gene ends were 4 bases for V and 0 bases for J; bases not matched to a gene: 3. This CDR3 contains 15 residues. CDR3 bases: TGCGCCAGCAGCCGCTGGGACAGCTCTGGAAACACCATATATTTT. Its translation: CASSRWDSSGNTIYF.

The rearrangement uses TRBV9 and TRBJ2-2, with 10 bases fitting TRBD1. Germline V CDR1 and CDR2: SGDLS, YYNGEE. Trimming took 4 bases from V and 4 from J; bases not matched to a gene: 7. The length of the CDR3 is 16 residues. DNA of the CDR3: TGTGCCAGCAGCCCCCAGAGGACAGGGGGCACCGGGGAGCTGTTTTTT. It specifies CASSPQRTGGTGELFF.

The chain is built from TRBV6-1 and TRBJ2-7; 7 bases agree with TRBD2. Unmatched junction bases numbered 12, after V lost 5 bases and J lost 5 bases. The CDR3 loop spans 15 amino acids. Germline V lookup: CDR1 MNHNS, CDR2 SASEGT. CDR3: CASSQNGLEGDEQYF. The CDR3 DNA follows: TGTGCCAGCAGTCAAAACGGACTAGAAGGAGACGAGCAGTACTTC.

CDR3 in DNA: TGTGCCACCCTAATGTTAAGGGAGCTTACAGATACGCAGTATTTT. It translates to CATLMLRELTDTQYF. J is TRBJ2-3 and V is TRBV28; tentative D call: TRBD2 (5 bases). This CDR3 region has 15 residues. The germline gives CDR1 MDHEN, CDR2 SYDVKM. V lost 10 bases and J lost 3, with 20 bases in between.

This chain connects TRBV9 to TRBJ2-2, with 14 bases matching TRBD2. The V segment lost 6 bases and the J segment 1 base; nucleotides outside the gene matches: 2. Germline V gene sequence: CDR1 SGDLS, CDR2 YYNGEE. The CDR3 extends over 16 amino acids. CDR3 loop: CASTGLAGGNTGELFF. CDR3 nucleotides: TGTGCCAGCACCGGACTAGCGGGGGGGAACACCGGGGAGCTGTTTTTT.

The chain uses TRBV29-1 and TRBJ2-7; D gene ambiguous. The V end was cut by 5 bases, the J end by 7 bases, with 15 bases between. Germline CDR1 SQVTM, CDR2 ANQGSEA. The CDR3 contains 12 residues. CDR3 in amino acids: CSVPGQRGEQYF. Written as DNA, the CDR3 is TGCAGCGTTCCCGGGCAGAGAGGTGAGCAGTACTTC.

CDR3 protein: CASSIPTGQTEAFF. DNA of the CDR3: TGTGCCAGCAGCATCCCGACGGGGCAGACTGAAGCTTTCTTT. V and J are TRBV7-9 and TRBJ1-1, with D possibly matching TRBD1 (5 bases). The germline gives CDR1 SEHNR, CDR2 FQNEAQ (reference sequence). The CDR3 runs to 14 residues. Trimming pared 5 bases from V and 5 bases from J, leaving 15 bases between.

In this sample, this clonotype turned up a few times. The V call is TRBV6-1, the J call TRBJ1-2, with 7 bases aligning to TRBD1. V shed 6 bases and J 6 bases; nucleotides not matched to a gene: 7. The V gene's germline CDR1 is MNHNS and CDR2 SASEGT. This CDR3 contains 13 residues. CDR3 in amino acids: CASSSTGVDGYTF. DNA for the CDR3: TGTGCCAGCAGCTCCACAGGGGTGGATGGCTACACCTTC.